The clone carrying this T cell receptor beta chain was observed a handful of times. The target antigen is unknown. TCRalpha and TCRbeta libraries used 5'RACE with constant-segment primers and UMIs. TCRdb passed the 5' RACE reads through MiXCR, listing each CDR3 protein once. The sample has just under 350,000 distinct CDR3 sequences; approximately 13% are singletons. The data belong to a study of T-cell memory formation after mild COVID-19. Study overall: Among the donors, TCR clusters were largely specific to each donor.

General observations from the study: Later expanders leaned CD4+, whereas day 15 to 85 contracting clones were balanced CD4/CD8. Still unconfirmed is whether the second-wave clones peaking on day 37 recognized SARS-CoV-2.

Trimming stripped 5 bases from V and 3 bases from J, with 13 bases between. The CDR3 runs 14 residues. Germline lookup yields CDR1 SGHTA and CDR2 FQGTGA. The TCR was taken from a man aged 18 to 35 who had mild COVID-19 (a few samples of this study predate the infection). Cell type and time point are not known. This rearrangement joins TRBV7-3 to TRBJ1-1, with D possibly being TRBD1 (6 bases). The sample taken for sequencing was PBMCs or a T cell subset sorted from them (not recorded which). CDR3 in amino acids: CASSPGARDTEAFF. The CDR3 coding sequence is TGTGCCAGCAGCCCGGGGGCTAGGGACACTGAAGCTTTCTTT.